The 3 T cell receptor beta chains reported below all come from one sample, sequenced in a study of T cell changes during pregnancy in multiple sclerosis. Method: immunoSEQ multiplex PCR; TCRdb's copy keeps in-frame clones and lacks some. The sample holds fewer than 70,000 clones; under 95% are singletons and the top ten take 1.4%. Sequences were derived from peripheral blood, sampled in the third trimester of pregnancy. These receptors all come from a female donor with multiple sclerosis, enrolled in a pregnancy study.

The chain has TRBV5-3 and TRBJ1-6, with TRBD1 matching over 7 bases. TRBV5-3 is placed among ORFs of uncertain function. This CDR3 has 18 amino acids. V lost 4 bases to trimming and J lost 4 bases; unmatched junction nucleotides: 14. The CDR3 reads CARSIAPTGSRYNSPLHF. In nucleotides, the CDR3 is TGTGCCAGAAGCATAGCACCGACAGGGAGCCGATATAATTCACCCCTCCACTTT.

V gene TRBV6-6 combines with J gene TRBJ2-3; TRBD2 aligns across 9 bases. The germline gives CDR1 MNHNY, CDR2 SVGAGI (reference sequence). V was pared by 7 bases and J by 2 bases, with 4 bases of the junction left unmatched. The CDR3 sequence is 14 residues long. CDR3 nucleotides: TGTGCCAGCATGGCGGGGGGGAACACAGATACGCAGTATTTT. As protein: CASMAGGNTDTQYF.

This chain uses TRBV27 with TRBJ2-7; the match to TRBD2 covers 10 bases. This CDR3 comprises 14 residues. With 4 bases clipped from V and 3 bases from J, the junction kept 3 bases outside the gene matches. Germline values: CDR1 MNHEY, CDR2 SMNVEV (reference sequence). The DNA of the CDR3 is TGTGCCAGCAGTTGGTTAGCGGGGGGCTACGAGCAGTACTTC. This sequence encodes CASSWLAGGYEQYF.